The source of this T cell receptor (beta chain) is a study of shared clonotypes between healthy human individuals. Sequencing used immunoSEQ multiplex PCR; TCRdb keeps in-frame clones, though not all of them. The sample lists 550,000 to 800,000 clones, over 65% occurring once. The CDR3 spans 16 residues. The germline gives CDR1 SGHDT, CDR2 YYEEEE. Trimming pared 4 bases from V and 2 bases from J, leaving 15 bases between. Sequencing was performed on memory CD4+ T cells sorted from blood. Subset of the sample: CD45RA-negative fraction. The sequence came from a woman in her thirties in good health. V usage is TRBV5-6 and J usage is TRBJ1-4; tentative D call: TRBD1 (6 bases). CDR3 DNA sequence: TGTGCCAGCAGCCTACGTTCGGGGGGCACTAATGAAAAACTGTTTTTT. It is translated as CASSLRSGGTNEKLFF. Full variable domain (outside the CDR3, taken from reference TRBV5-6 and TRBJ1-4): DAGVTQSPTHLIKTRGQQVTLRCSPKSGHDTVSWYQQALGQGPQFIFQYYEEEERQRGNFPDRFSGHQFPNYSSELNVNALLLGDSALYLCASSLRSGGTNEKLFFGSGTQLSVL.